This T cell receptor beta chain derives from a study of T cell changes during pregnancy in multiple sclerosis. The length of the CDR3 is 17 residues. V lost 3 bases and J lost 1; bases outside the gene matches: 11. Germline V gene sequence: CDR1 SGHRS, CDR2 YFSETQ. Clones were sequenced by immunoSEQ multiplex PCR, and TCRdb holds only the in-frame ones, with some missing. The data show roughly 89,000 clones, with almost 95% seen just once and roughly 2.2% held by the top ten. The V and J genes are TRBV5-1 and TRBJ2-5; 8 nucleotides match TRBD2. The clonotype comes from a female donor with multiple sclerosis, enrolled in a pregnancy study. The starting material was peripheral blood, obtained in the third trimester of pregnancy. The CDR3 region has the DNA TGCGCCAGCAGCTCCCCCAGCCGGGAGGGAGTCCAAGAGACCCAGTACTTC. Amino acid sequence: CASSSPSREGVQETQYF.